This T cell receptor (beta chain) comes out of a study of response to subunit inactivated influenza vaccine. There are many counts of this clonotype. TCRdb re-analysed the RT-PCR reads in MiXCR, keeping a single row per CDR3 protein. Here the sample spans roughly 620,000 distinct CDR3 sequences, roughly 10% being singletons. The CDR3 extends over 14 amino acids. Trimming took off 0 bases at V and 0 bases at J, with 4 bases between the two ends. Looked up from germline, CDR1 is SGHRS and CDR2 is YFSETQ. The data were also submitted as part of a second study, on T cells expressing NK-cell markers. As reported in that work: As the method of synthesis, 5'RACE template switching with UMIs yielded TCR beta cDNA. As a fraction of CD8+ T cells, dominant NKG2C+ clonotypes reached about 1.0-8% in about six donors.

The chain joins TRBV5-1 to TRBJ2-1; D remains ambiguous. The source is a man aged 45-60 years who received an inactivated influenza vaccine. This specimen was PBMCs from blood, taken on the day of vaccination. CDR3 sequence: CASSLESSYNEQFF. The DNA for the CDR3 is TGCGCCAGCAGCTTGGAAAGCTCCTACAATGAGCAGTTCTTC.